This T cell receptor (beta chain) was profiled in a study of CD8 T cells in Susac syndrome. The authors sequenced TCR beta from blood CD8+ and CD4+ T cells. The CDR3 extends over 15 amino acids. Trimming removed 2 bases at V and 1 base at J, with 10 bases between. CDR1 is MGHDK, CDR2 SYGVNS, per germline. RNA amounts of roughly 0.45 to 1 ug underwent reverse transcription with random hexamers. TCRdb fed the immunoSEQ multiplex PCR reads into MiXCR, producing one record per CDR3 protein. The table has roughly 330,000 distinct CDR3 sequences, about 90% seen once. The sequencing input was CD4+ T cells from PBMCs. The TCR sequence derives from a human donor with multiple sclerosis. This chain links TRBV25-1 with TRBJ2-3, with D perhaps matching TRBD1 (6 bases). CDR3 sequence: CASSEQGWGTDTQYF. In DNA, the CDR3 is TGTGCCAGCAGTGAACAGGGGTGGGGCACAGATACGCAGTATTTT.